The clone carrying this TCR beta chain was seen only once. No antigen is known for it. A read error may be the cause here, since a much bigger clone is one base away. The conserved phenylalanine or tryptophan normally closing the CDR3 is absent here, so this likely arose from a read error. No cell sorting was done before RNA was extracted from the tissue. Chemotherapy-naive patients with new lung cancer underwent thoracic surgery in China, August–November 2014. TCRbeta libraries were built with three rounds of nested PCR, modified from ARM-PCR. TCRdb ran MiXCR on the multiplex PCR reads and lists one entry per CDR3 protein. The repertoire holds fewer than 150,000 distinct CDR3 sequences, with approximately 64% as singletons. These data belong to a study of tumor and adjacent non-tumor tissue in lung cancer. Overall study context: On average, productive TCRbeta reads reached about 4 million per sample. Study conclusions and caveats: Shorter survival was associated with higher TCR diversity in tumors.

The V and J ends lost 5 bases and 0 bases respectively, with 8 bases between them. The germline V gene has CDR1 SQVTM and CDR2 ANQGSEA. The CDR3 has 14 residues. Sequencing was performed on lung tumor tissue. The chain has TRBV29-1 and TRBJ2-6; D unresolved. This receptor was obtained from a man in his 60s with small cell lung cancer. The CDR3 sequence: CSVCSSSGANVLTV. CDR3 sequence (DNA): TGCAGCGTTTGTTCCAGCTCTGGGGCCAACGTCCTGACTGTC.